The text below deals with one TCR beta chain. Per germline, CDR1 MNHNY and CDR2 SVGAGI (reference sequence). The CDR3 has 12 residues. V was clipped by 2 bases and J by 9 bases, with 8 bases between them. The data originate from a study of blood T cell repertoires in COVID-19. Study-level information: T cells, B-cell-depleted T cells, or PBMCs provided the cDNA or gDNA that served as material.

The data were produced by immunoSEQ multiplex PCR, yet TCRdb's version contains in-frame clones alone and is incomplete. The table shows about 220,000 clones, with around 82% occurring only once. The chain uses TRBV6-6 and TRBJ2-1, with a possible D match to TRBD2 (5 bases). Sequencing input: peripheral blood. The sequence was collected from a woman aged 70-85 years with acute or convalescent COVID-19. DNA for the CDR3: TGTGCCAGCAGTTACACGGGATTTGAGCAGTTCTTC. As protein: CASSYTGFEQFF.